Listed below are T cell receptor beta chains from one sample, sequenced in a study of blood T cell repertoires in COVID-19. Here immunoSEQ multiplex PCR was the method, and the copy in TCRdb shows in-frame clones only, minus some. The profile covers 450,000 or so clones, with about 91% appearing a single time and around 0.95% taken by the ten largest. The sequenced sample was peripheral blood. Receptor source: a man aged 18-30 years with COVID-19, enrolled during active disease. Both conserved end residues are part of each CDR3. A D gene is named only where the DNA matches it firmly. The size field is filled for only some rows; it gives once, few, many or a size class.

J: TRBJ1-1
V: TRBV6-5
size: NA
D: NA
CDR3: CASRRDRLNTEAFF
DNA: TGTGCCAGCAGGAGAGACAGGTTGAACACTGAAGCTTTCTTT

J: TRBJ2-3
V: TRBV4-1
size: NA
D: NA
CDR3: CASSHLQTQYF
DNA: TGCGCCAGCAGCCACCTCCAGACGCAGTATTTT

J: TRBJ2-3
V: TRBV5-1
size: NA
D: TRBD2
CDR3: CASSLGGLERDTQYF
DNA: TGCGCCAGCAGCTTGGGGGGACTAGAGAGAGATACGCAGTATTTT

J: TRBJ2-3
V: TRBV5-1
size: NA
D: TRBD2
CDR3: CASRLFREADTQYF
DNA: TGCGCCAGCAGACTGTTCCGGGAGGCAGATACGCAGTATTTT

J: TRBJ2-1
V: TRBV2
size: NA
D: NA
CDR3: CASSEAGGWDEQFF
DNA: TGTGCCAGCAGTGAAGCGGGGGGTTGGGATGAGCAGTTCTTC

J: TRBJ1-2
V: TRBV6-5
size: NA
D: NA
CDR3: CASSYTTGSRYGYTF
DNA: TGTGCCAGCAGTTACACCACAGGTTCCCGCTATGGCTACACCTTC

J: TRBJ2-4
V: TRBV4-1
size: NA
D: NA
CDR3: CASSQDPVRAKNIQYF
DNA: TGCGCCAGCAGCCAAGATCCGGTCAGGGCCAAAAACATTCAGTACTTC

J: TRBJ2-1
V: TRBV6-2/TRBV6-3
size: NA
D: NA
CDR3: CASSYSLGSYNEQFF
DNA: TGTGCCAGCAGTTACTCACTAGGTTCCTACAATGAGCAGTTCTTC

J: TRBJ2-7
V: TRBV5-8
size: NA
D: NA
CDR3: CASSLETGNKQYF
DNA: TGTGCCAGCAGCCTAGAAACAGGGAATAAGCAGTACTTC

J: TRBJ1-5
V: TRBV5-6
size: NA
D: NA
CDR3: CASSSVGQPQHF
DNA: TGTGCCAGCAGCTCGGTTGGTCAGCCCCAGCATTTT

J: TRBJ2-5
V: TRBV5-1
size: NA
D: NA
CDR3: CASSKGQIQETQYF
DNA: TGCGCCAGCAGCAAAGGACAGATTCAAGAGACCCAGTACTTC

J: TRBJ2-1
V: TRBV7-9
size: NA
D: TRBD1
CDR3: CASSWAVRDSNYNEQFF
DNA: TGTGCCAGCAGCTGGGCGGTTCGGGACAGCAACTACAATGAGCAGTTCTTC

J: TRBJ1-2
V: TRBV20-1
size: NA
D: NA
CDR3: CSADTSYGYTF
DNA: TGCAGTGCTGATACATCCTATGGCTACACCTTC

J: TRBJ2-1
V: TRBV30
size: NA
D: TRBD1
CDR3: CAWSDGTVEQFF
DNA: TGTGCCTGGAGCGATGGGACAGTGGAGCAGTTCTTC

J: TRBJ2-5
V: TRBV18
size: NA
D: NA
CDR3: CASSPYGSVDETQYF
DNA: TGTGCCAGCTCACCCTACGGAAGCGTGGATGAGACCCAGTACTTC

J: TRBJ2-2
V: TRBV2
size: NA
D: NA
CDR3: CASSEQGGAGELFF
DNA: TGTGCCAGCAGTGAACAGGGTGGCGCCGGGGAGCTGTTTTTT

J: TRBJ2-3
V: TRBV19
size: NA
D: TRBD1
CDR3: CASSILQGSTDTQYF
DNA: TGTGCCAGTAGTATTCTACAGGGGTCGACAGATACGCAGTATTTT

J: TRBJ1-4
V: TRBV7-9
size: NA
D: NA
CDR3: CASSLGDFLNEKLFF
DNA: TGTGCCAGCAGCTTAGGGGACTTCCTAAATGAAAAACTGTTTTTT

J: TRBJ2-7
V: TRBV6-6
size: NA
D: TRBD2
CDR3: CASSSTSGASSYEQYF
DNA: TGTGCCAGCAGCTCCACTAGCGGGGCCAGCTCCTACGAGCAGTACTTC

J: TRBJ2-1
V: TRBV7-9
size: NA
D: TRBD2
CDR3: CASNLRTSGEQFF
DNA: TGTGCCAGCAACCTCCGGACTAGCGGGGAGCAGTTCTTC

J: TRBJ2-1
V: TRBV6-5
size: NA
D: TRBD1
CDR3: CASSYDRGVYEQFF
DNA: TGTGCCAGCAGTTACGACAGGGGGGTCTATGAGCAGTTCTTC

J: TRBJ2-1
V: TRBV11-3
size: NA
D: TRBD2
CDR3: CASSLLAGGWEQFF
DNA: TGTGCCAGCAGCTTACTAGCGGGAGGTTGGGAGCAGTTCTTC

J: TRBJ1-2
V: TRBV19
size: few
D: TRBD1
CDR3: CASSLTGGEIGYTF
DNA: TGTGCCAGTAGCCTAACAGGGGGCGAGATTGGCTACACCTTC

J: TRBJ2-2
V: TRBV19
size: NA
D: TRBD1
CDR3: CASSRDRTTGELFF
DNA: TGTGCCAGTTCACGGGACAGGACCACCGGGGAGCTGTTTTTT

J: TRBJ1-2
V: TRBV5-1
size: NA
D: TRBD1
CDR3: CASRSTGDSESNYGYTF
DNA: TGCGCCAGCCGATCGACGGGGGACAGTGAGTCTAACTATGGCTACACCTTC

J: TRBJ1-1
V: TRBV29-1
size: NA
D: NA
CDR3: CSVRYGYNTEAFF
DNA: TGCAGCGTTCGGTACGGTTACAACACTGAAGCTTTCTTT

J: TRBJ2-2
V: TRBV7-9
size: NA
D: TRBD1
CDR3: CASSHTGTVTGELFF
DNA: TGTGCCAGCAGCCACACCGGGACAGTCACCGGGGAGCTGTTTTTT

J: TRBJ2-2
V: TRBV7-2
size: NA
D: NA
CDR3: CASSSQGSSNTGELFF
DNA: TGTGCCAGCAGCTCCCAGGGGTCTTCGAACACCGGGGAGCTGTTTTTT

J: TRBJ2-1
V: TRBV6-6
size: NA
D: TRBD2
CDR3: CASIGSGSGDNEQFF
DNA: TGTGCCAGCATTGGTAGCGGGAGTGGGGACAATGAGCAGTTCTTC

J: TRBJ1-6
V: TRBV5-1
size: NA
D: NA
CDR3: CASSLIGGTSSPLHF
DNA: TGCGCCAGCAGCTTGATTGGTGGGACTTCTTCACCCCTCCACTTT

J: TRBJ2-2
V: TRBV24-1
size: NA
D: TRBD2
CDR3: CATSDPGWGGTGELFF
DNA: TGTGCCACCAGTGACCCCGGATGGGGGGGCACCGGGGAGCTGTTTTTT

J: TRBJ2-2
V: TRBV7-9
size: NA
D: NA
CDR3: CASSSIQGTELFF
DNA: TGTGCCAGCAGCTCAATCCAAGGGACAGAGCTGTTTTTT

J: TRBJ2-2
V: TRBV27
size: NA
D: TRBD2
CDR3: CASSLRLAGNTGELFF
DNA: TGTGCCAGCAGTTTACGACTAGCGGGAAACACCGGGGAGCTGTTTTTT

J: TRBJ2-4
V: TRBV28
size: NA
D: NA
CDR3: CATGGDLLAKNIQYF
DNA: TGTGCAACGGGCGGGGACTTACTAGCCAAAAACATTCAGTACTTC

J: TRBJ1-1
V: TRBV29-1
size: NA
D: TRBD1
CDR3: CSVEDPGTGAEAFF
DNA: TGCAGCGTTGAAGACCCAGGGACAGGGGCTGAAGCTTTCTTT

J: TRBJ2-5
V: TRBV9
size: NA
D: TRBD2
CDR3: CASSTEMGGIYRSGTQYF
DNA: TGTGCCAGCAGCACAGAAATGGGGGGGATTTACCGTTCGGGGACCCAGTACTTC

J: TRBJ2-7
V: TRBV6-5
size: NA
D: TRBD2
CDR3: CASSYGLAGGFEQYF
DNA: TGTGCCAGCAGTTACGGACTAGCGGGAGGTTTCGAGCAGTACTTC

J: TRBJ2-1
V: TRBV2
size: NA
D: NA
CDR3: CASSETQTSSFF
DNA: TGTGCCAGCAGTGAAACACAGACCAGCTCGTTCTTC

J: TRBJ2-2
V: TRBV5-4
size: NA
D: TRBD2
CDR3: CASSLVGGAIVGELFF
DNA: TGTGCCAGCAGCTTGGTCGGGGGGGCTATCGTCGGGGAGCTGTTTTTT

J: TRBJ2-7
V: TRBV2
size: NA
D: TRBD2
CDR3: CASTPTSGAPGEQYF
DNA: TGTGCCAGCACCCCGACTAGCGGGGCTCCGGGAGAGCAGTACTTC

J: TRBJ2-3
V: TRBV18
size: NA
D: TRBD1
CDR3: CASSRTGVDTQYF
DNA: TGTGCCAGCTCAAGGACAGGGGTGGATACGCAGTATTTT

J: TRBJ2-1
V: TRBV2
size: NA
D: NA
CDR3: CASNTLTDKNEQFF
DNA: TGTGCCAGCAACACTCTGACAGACAAGAATGAGCAGTTCTTC

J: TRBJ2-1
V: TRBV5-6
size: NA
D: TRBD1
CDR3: CASSSDRKPYNEQFF
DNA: TGTGCCAGCAGCTCGGACAGGAAGCCCTACAATGAGCAGTTCTTC

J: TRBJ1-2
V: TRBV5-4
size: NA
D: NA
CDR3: CASSSFRLANYGYTF
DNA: TGTGCCAGCAGCTCGTTCCGGTTAGCTAACTATGGCTACACCTTC

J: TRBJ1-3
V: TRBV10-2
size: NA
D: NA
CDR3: CASSEEGGNTIYF
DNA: TGCGCCAGCAGTGAGGAGGGTGGAAACACCATATATTTT

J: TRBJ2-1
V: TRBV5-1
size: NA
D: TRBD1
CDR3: CASSPSPGTGSRGGDNEQFF
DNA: TGCGCCAGCAGCCCATCACCCGGGACAGGGTCTAGGGGTGGGGACAATGAGCAGTTCTTC

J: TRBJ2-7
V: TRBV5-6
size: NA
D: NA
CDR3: CASSLMGRHEQYF
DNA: TGTGCCAGCAGCTTGATGGGGCGCCACGAGCAGTACTTC

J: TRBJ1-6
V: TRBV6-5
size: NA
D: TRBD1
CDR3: CASSYGENRGDSPLHF
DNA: TGTGCCAGCAGTTACGGGGAGAACAGGGGGGATTCACCCCTCCACTTT

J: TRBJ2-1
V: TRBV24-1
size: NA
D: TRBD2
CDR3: CATSKREGVHEQFF
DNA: TGTGCCACCAGTAAGCGGGAGGGCGTACATGAGCAGTTCTTC

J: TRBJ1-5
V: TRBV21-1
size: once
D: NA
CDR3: CASSKGTGAVYQPQHF
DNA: TGTGCCAGCAGCAAAGGGACAGGGGCAGTATATCAGCCCCAGCATTTT

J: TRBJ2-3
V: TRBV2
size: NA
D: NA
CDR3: CASQGTGTREDTQYF
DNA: TGTGCCAGCCAGGGGACCGGGACGAGGGAAGATACGCAGTATTTT

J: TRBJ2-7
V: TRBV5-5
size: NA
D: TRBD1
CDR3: CASSAGQGKGYEQYF
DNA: TGTGCCAGCAGCGCAGGACAGGGTAAGGGGTACGAGCAGTACTTC

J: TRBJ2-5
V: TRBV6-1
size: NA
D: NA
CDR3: CASSETLAAETQYF
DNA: TGTGCCAGCAGTGAAACCCTCGCAGCGGAGACCCAGTACTTC

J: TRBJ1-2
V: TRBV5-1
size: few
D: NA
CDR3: CASSPNPSALRGPNGYTF
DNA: TGCGCCAGCAGCCCCAACCCCTCAGCCCTAAGAGGTCCGAACGGCTACACCTTC